The 17 T cell receptor beta chains in this list originate from one sample, sequenced in a study of cytomegalovirus exposure and HLA in healthy donors. The PCR made use of 60 Vbeta and 13 Jbeta primers. The table came from immunoSEQ multiplex PCR; TCRdb's copy has only in-frame clones and leaves some out. Of about 170,000 clones listed, 65% to 75% are singletons. The sample consisted of PBMCs. The receptor set was obtained from a girl between 10 and 17 years old in good health and CMV-seronegative.

The genes are TRBV6-1 and TRBJ2-5; tentative D call: TRBD2 (6 bases). Germline loops: CDR1 MNHNS, CDR2 SASEGT. With 8 bases removed from V and 4 bases from J, the gap between germline ends came to 14 bases. The CDR3 consists of 13 residues. DNA of the CDR3: TGTGCCAGCTGGGGACTTCTCCCAGAGACCCAGTACTTC. This gives the protein CASWGLLPETQYF.

The chain is built from TRBV5-1 and TRBJ2-7, with no clear D. V was trimmed by 0 bases and J by 4 bases, leaving 11 bases between them. The CDR3 has 14 residues. Looked up from germline, CDR1 is SGHRS and CDR2 is YFSETQ. CDR3: CASSLAGNHYEQYF. CDR3 nucleotide sequence: TGCGCCAGCAGCTTGGCAGGAAATCATTACGAGCAGTACTTC.

This rearrangement joins TRBV14 to TRBJ1-2, with a possible D match to TRBD1 (6 bases). The germline V and J ends were trimmed by 0 bases and 4 bases, with 9 bases remaining between them. The germline gives CDR1 SGHDN, CDR2 FVKESK. The CDR3 spans 14 residues. CDR3 protein: CASSQEGQPYGYTF. The CDR3 region has the DNA TGTGCCAGCAGCCAAGAAGGACAGCCCTATGGCTACACCTTC. The full variable domain, completed using reference TRBV14 and TRBJ1-2, is EAGVTQFPSHSVIEKGQTVTLRCDPISGHDNLYWYRRVMGKEIKFLLHFVKESKQDESGMPNNRFLAERTGGTYSTLKVQPAELEDSGVYFCASSQEGQPYGYTFGSGTRLTVV.

The gene calls are TRBV6-6 and TRBJ2-5; 7 bases are a match to TRBD2. J was trimmed by 2 bases and V by 8 bases; bases with no gene match: 5. This CDR3 is built from 13 residues. CDR1 and CDR2 (germline): MNHNY, SVGAGI (reference sequence). The CDR3 region has the DNA TGTGCCAGCTGGACTAGGCCTCAAGAGACCCAGTACTTC. It translates to CASWTRPQETQYF.

This sequence joins TRBV29-1 and TRBJ1-1, with D possibly being TRBD1 (5 bases). The ends were cut back, 7 bases at V and 7 bases at J, with 13 bases in the middle. This CDR3 spans 11 amino acids. Per the germline V gene, CDR1 is SQVTM and CDR2 is ANQGSEA. The DNA of the CDR3 is TGCAGCGCCCGGGACTTTCGTGAAGCTTTCTTT. Translated, it gives CSARDFREAFF. Drawing the rest from reference TRBV29-1 and TRBJ1-1, the complete variable domain is SAVISQKPSRDICQRGTSLTIQCQVDSQVTMMFWYRQQPGQSLTLIATANQGSEATYESGFVIDKFPISRPNLTFSTLTVSNMSPEDSSIYLCSARDFREAFFGQGTRLTVV.

The chain has TRBV5-1 and TRBJ2-1, with 13 positions matching TRBD2. Germline values: CDR1 SGHRS, CDR2 YFSETQ. This CDR3 contains 16 residues. V lost 3 bases to trimming and J lost 8 bases; unmatched junction nucleotides: 8. CDR3 nucleotide sequence: TGCGCCAGCAGCTCCTCCGGGACTAGCGGGGTTCATGAGCAGTTCTTC. This codes for CASSSSGTSGVHEQFF.

The chain joins TRBV28 to TRBJ1-3; D possibly corresponds to TRBD1 (5 bases). CDR3 size: 14 residues. Germline V gives CDR1 MDHEN, CDR2 SYDVKM. The germline V and J ends were trimmed by 8 bases and 5 bases, with 16 bases remaining between them. CDR3 coding DNA: TGTGCCAGCGGAACGGCAGGGAACCGAAACACCATATATTTT. Encoded protein: CASGTAGNRNTIYF.

This clone was recorded only once. The rearrangement links TRBV13 to TRBJ2-5, with TRBD1 as a possible D gene (6 bases). CDR3 length equals 15 residues. Germline V lookup: CDR1 PRHDT, CDR2 FYEKMQ (reference sequence). Trimming removed 0 bases at V and 4 bases at J, with 12 bases between. CDR3 in DNA: TGTGCCAGCAGCTTAGGGGGCCCAGGGGTAGAGACCCAGTACTTC. Amino acids: CASSLGGPGVETQYF.

This clone was found a few times. V is TRBV4-2 and J is TRBJ2-2, with 9 positions matching TRBD2. The germline gives CDR1 LGHNA, CDR2 YNFKEQ. V dropped 2 bases and J dropped 5; count of bases not matched to a gene: 6. The CDR3 loop spans 16 amino acids. The CDR3 sequence is CASSQKGLAGTGELFF. For the CDR3, the DNA is TGTGCCAGCAGCCAAAAGGGGCTAGCGGGGACCGGGGAGCTGTTTTTT.

On this clone: This sample also contains other DNA sequences that code for the same CDR3. The CDR3 here is CASSQVGGETQYF. As DNA, the CDR3 is TGTGCCAGCAGCCAAGTTGGGGGGGAGACCCAGTACTTC. The chain employs TRBV14 and TRBJ2-5; possible D gene TRBD2, 6 bases. The V end lost 1 base, the J end lost 5 bases, and 8 bases lay between the germline ends. This CDR3 region has 13 residues. Germline V gene data show CDR1 as SGHDN and CDR2 as FVKESK.

This clone was seen more than once but under ten times. The rearrangement links TRBV5-1 to TRBJ2-7; 14 bases match TRBD2. The CDR3 runs to 17 residues. Germline V CDR1 and CDR2: SGHRS, YFSETQ. Unmatched junction bases numbered 10, after V lost 3 bases and J lost 5 bases. The CDR3 sequence: CASSSRPGTSGGHEQYF. DNA of the CDR3: TGCGCCAGCAGCTCTCGTCCCGGGACTAGCGGGGGACACGAGCAGTACTTC.

This clone was observed at least ten times. The chain links TRBV6-1 to TRBJ2-3, with 12 nucleotides matching TRBD2. The germline gives CDR1 MNHNS, CDR2 SASEGT. Trimming took 4 bases from V and 1 from J; bases not matched to a gene: 0. This CDR3 is 15 amino acids long. The CDR3 region is CASSGLAGGTDTQYF. CDR3 sequence (DNA): TGTGCCAGCAGTGGACTAGCGGGGGGCACAGATACGCAGTATTTT.

This clone came up once. V is TRBV6-1 and J is TRBJ2-7, with 12 bases fitting TRBD2. There are 13 residues in the CDR3. Trimming took 8 bases from V and 7 from J; bases not matched to a gene: 6. CDR1 and CDR2 (germline): MNHNS, SASEGT. CDR3 sequence (DNA): TGTGCCAGCTTGACTAGCGGGGGTGCTGAGCAGTACTTC. As protein: CASLTSGGAEQYF.

The genes are TRBV2 and TRBJ2-1, with 7 nucleotides matching TRBD1. Trimming took 6 bases from V and 0 from J; bases not matched to a gene: 5. This CDR3 comprises 15 residues. Germline V gives CDR1 SNHLY, CDR2 FYNNEI. The CDR3 region has the DNA TGTGCCAGCAGGCTACGGGACAGCTCCTACAATGAGCAGTTCTTC. It codes for CASRLRDSSYNEQFF.

The J gene is TRBJ2-5, the V gene TRBV7-8; weak D call: TRBD1 (5 bases). The CDR3 consists of 14 residues. The V end lost 3 bases, the J end lost 2 bases, and 10 bases lay between the germline ends. CDR1 SGHVS and CDR2 FQNEAQ come from the germline V gene. CDR3 DNA sequence: TGTGCCAGCAGCTTTCCAGGGCCTCAAGAGACCCAGTACTTC. It yields the protein CASSFPGPQETQYF. The complete variable domain, with remaining parts taken from reference TRBV7-8 and TRBJ2-5, reads GAGVSQSPRYKVAKRGQDVALRCDPISGHVSLFWYQQALGQGPEFLTYFQNEAQLDKSGLPSDRFFAERPEGSVSTLKIQRTQQEDSAVYLCASSFPGPQETQYFGPGTRLLVL.

The genes are TRBV5-8 and TRBJ1-1; possibly TRBD1 for D (6 bases). The V and J ends lost 9 bases and 3 bases respectively, with 15 bases between them. Per germline, CDR1 SGHTS and CDR2 YDEGEE. The CDR3 extends over 13 amino acids. The CDR3 nucleotides read TGTGCCACCCTCGACAGGAGAGACACTGAAGCTTTCTTT. Its protein product is CATLDRRDTEAFF.

The V and J genes are TRBV6-1 and TRBJ1-2; possible D gene TRBD1, 5 bases. Germline V gives CDR1 MNHNS, CDR2 SASEGT. V shed 1 base and J shed 4 bases, with 10 bases lying between them. This CDR3 region has 14 residues. Here the CDR3 reads CASSEGDRRYGYTF. CDR3 nucleotide sequence: TGTGCCAGCAGTGAAGGTGACAGACGCTATGGCTACACCTTC.